This T cell receptor beta chain appears in the sequencing data of a study of identical twins. Study-wide findings and caveats: Insertions were fewer in abundant cord blood beta clonotypes, whereas memory repertoires showed none of this pattern. Twins' excess sharing was less marked for out-of-frame beta sequences.

TCRdb reanalysed the 5' RACE reads using MiXCR and keeps one entry per CDR3 protein. The sample holds under 900,000 distinct CDR3 sequences, roughly an eighth seen once. Of note for this clonotype: Its specificity is unknown.

CDR3 size: 16 residues. V lost 1 base and J 0 bases, leaving 9 bases between the germline ends. The germline CDR1 and CDR2 sequences are LGHDT and YNNKEL (reference sequence). Separately, the same data were catalogued under a study of yellow fever vaccine responses in identical twins.

The TCR comes from a woman between 18 and 29 years old in good health. Sequencing input: PBMCs. This chain uses TRBV3-1 with TRBJ2-2, with D hard to call. CDR3 DNA: TGTGCCAGCAGCCAAGGGAGTACCTCGAACACCGGGGAGCTGTTTTTT. Amino acids: CASSQGSTSNTGELFF.